The clone carrying this T cell receptor (beta chain) has only one observation. These data originate in a study of blood T cell repertoires in COVID-19. Study information: Samples came from the United States, Italy and Spain, spanning acute and convalescent COVID-19.

CDR3 size: 14 residues. CDR1 and CDR2 (germline): LNHDA, SQIVND (reference sequence). V was pared by 8 bases and J by 2 bases, with 4 bases of the junction left unmatched. Participants had their cohort set by participant-reported clinical history. Clones were read by immunoSEQ multiplex PCR, and TCRdb kept only the in-frame ones, dropping some. Among 250,000 to 350,000 clones listed, 90% were seen once. The origin of this receptor is a woman between 18 and 30 years old with acute COVID-19. The sample comprised PBMCs or T cells enriched from blood (not recorded which). The V call is TRBV19, the J call TRBJ1-4; 8 bases match TRBD1. The CDR3 region has the DNA TGTGCCAGTTCTTGGACAGGGACTAATGAAAAACTGTTTTTT. Amino acid sequence: CASSWTGTNEKLFF.